A single sample is the source of the 31 T cell receptor beta chains below, sequenced in a study of response to subunit inactivated influenza vaccine (dated by TCRdb to 2016 to 2018). Library method: RT-PCR. The instrument given in TCRdb is Illumina HiSeq 2500. TCRdb trimmed the raw reads at Q25, called clones with MiXCR and kept productive beta chains. Rows are combined by CDR3 protein, so each entry shows the most common genes and DNA. This sample is represented by fewer than 800,000 distinct CDR3 sequences; about a sixth of them were singletons. The biggest ten clones account for about 9.9% of the sample. The starting material was PBMCs from blood, obtained approximately 12 days after vaccination. All receptors come from a man between 45 and 60 years old who received an inactivated influenza vaccine. Donor details come from another sample of the same person, matched by shared clones.

This clonotype was seen at least ten times. The chain links TRBV14 to TRBJ1-6; D perhaps matches TRBD1 (6 bases). Trimming pared 4 bases from V and 7 bases from J, leaving 8 bases between. The germline gives CDR1 SGHDN, CDR2 FVKESK. This CDR3 is built from 13 residues. As DNA, the CDR3 is TGTGCCAGCAGCCGACAGGCAAATTCACCCCTCCACTTT. This sequence encodes CASSRQANSPLHF. Based on the CDR3 plus reference TRBV14 and TRBJ1-6, the full variable domain is EAGVTQFPSHSVIEKGQTVTLRCDPISGHDNLYWYRRVMGKEIKFLLHFVKESKQDESGMPNNRFLAERTGGTYSTLKVQPAELEDSGVYFCASSRQANSPLHFGNGTRLTVT.

This clonotype was counted many times. This chain joins TRBV11-2 and TRBJ2-7; tentative D call: TRBD1 (6 bases). V lost 1 base to trimming and J lost 4 bases, with 14 bases between them. The CDR3 extends over 15 amino acids. The germline CDR1 and CDR2 sequences are SGHAT and FQNNGV. Written as DNA, the CDR3 is TGTGCCAGCAGCTTAGTCGTTGGGGACACGTACGAGCAGTACTTC. Translated, it gives CASSLVVGDTYEQYF.

This clonotype has at least ten counts. The chain uses TRBV20-1 and TRBJ2-3, with 10 bases lining up with TRBD2. The V and J ends lost 5 bases and 6 bases, in that order; junction bases with no gene match: 5. Germline assignment: CDR1 DFQATT and CDR2 SNEGSKA (reference sequence). This CDR3 contains 13 residues. Written as DNA, the CDR3 is TGCAGTGCTGGGCTAGCGGGGGCGGATACGCAGTATTTT. Encoded protein: CSAGLAGADTQYF.

The genes are TRBV28 and TRBJ2-1; 11 nucleotides line up with TRBD2. In germline, CDR1 is MDHEN, CDR2 SYDVKM. The CDR3 runs to 14 residues. V was clipped by 9 bases and J by 3 bases; unmatched bases: 4. As DNA, the CDR3 is TGTGCCAGTAGAACTAGCGGGGGCTACAATGAGCAGTTCTTC. Its protein is CASRTSGGYNEQFF.

The chain joins TRBV28 to TRBJ2-2, with 7 bases that match TRBD1. This CDR3 spans 15 amino acids. J lost 4 bases, V lost 2 bases, and 4 bases had no gene match. CDR1 MDHEN and CDR2 SYDVKM come from the germline V gene. CDR3 nucleotides: TGTGCCAGCAGTTTAGAGGGGGCGCCCACCGGGGAGCTGTTTTTT. This sequence encodes CASSLEGAPTGELFF.

This clonotype was picked up a small number of times. The chain links TRBV5-1 to TRBJ2-2, with D possibly being TRBD2 (5 bases). The CDR3 loop spans 16 amino acids. The germline V and J ends were trimmed by 0 bases and 3 bases, with 12 bases remaining between them. CDR1 is SGHRS and CDR2 is YFSETQ in the germline V gene. The CDR3 region has the DNA TGCGCCAGCAGCTTGGTTCGGGGAACTGACACCGGGGAGCTGTTTTTT. Its translation is CASSLVRGTDTGELFF. Full variable domain (rest looked up from reference TRBV5-1 and TRBJ2-2): KAGVTQTPRYLIKTRGQQVTLSCSPISGHRSVSWYQQTPGQGLQFLFEYFSETQRNKGNFPGRFSGRQFSNSRSEMNVSTLELGDSALYLCASSLVRGTDTGELFFGEGSRLTVL.

The rearrangement links TRBV20-1 to TRBJ2-1; D gene uncertain. The CDR3 contains 15 residues. V was trimmed by 0 bases and J by 6 bases, leaving 15 bases between them. The germline V gene encodes CDR1 DFQATT and CDR2 SNEGSKA (reference sequence). This chain's CDR3 is CSAREGGTPLNEQFF. In DNA form, the CDR3 reads TGCAGTGCTAGAGAGGGCGGTACCCCCCTCAATGAGCAGTTCTTC.

This clonotype appeared a few times. The chain links TRBV6-2 or TRBV6-3 to TRBJ2-1, with TRBD1 identical over 10 bases. Germline V gene sequence: CDR1 MNHEY, CDR2 SVGEGT. The trim removed 4 bases at V and 10 bases at J, leaving 7 bases unmatched. There are 14 residues in the CDR3. The DNA for the CDR3 is TGTGCCAGCAGTTTCTCCGGGACAGGGGACGAGCAGTTCTTC. It translates to CASSFSGTGDEQFF.

The chain employs TRBV20-1 and TRBJ1-2; TRBD1 might be the D (6 bases). The V gene lost 1 base and the J gene lost 8 bases, with 17 bases spanning the gap. CDR3 length: 14 amino acids. Per germline, CDR1 DFQATT and CDR2 SNEGSKA (reference sequence). This CDR3 is CSARAGGRSEGYTF. CDR3 in DNA: TGCAGTGCTAGAGCGGGGGGGCGCAGCGAGGGCTACACCTTC.

Only a few counts were recorded for this clonotype. The chain employs TRBV25-1 and TRBJ1-3, with D possibly matching TRBD1 (6 bases). The germline V and J ends were trimmed by 5 bases and 2 bases, with 22 bases remaining between them. CDR1 and CDR2 from the germline V gene are MGHDK and SYGVNS. The CDR3 contains 18 residues. The CDR3 DNA sequence: TGTGCCAGCAGTATAATCGGCACACCCGGGGGGCCTGGAAACACCATATATTTT. It codes for CASSIIGTPGGPGNTIYF.

The table lists this clonotype with a few counts. V and J are TRBV6-2 or TRBV6-3 and TRBJ2-1, with D tentatively TRBD1 or TRBD2 (5 bases each). The CDR3 length is 14 residues. CDR1 is MNHEY and CDR2 is SVGEGT in the germline V gene. The V end lost 4 bases, the J end lost 4 bases, and 11 bases lay between the germline ends. The CDR3 DNA reads TGTGCCAGCAGTTGGCAGGGCGGGTACAATGAGCAGTTCTTC. Translated, it gives CASSWQGGYNEQFF.

This clonotype was counted at least ten times. The chain links TRBV20-1 to TRBJ2-1; D perhaps matches TRBD1 (6 bases). Trimming pared 0 bases from V and 2 bases from J, leaving 14 bases between. CDR3 length: 16 amino acids. Per germline, CDR1 DFQATT and CDR2 SNEGSKA (reference sequence). The CDR3 protein is CSARDVMGAAYNEQFF. The CDR3 bases are TGCAGTGCTAGAGATGTGATGGGGGCCGCCTACAATGAGCAGTTCTTC.

CDR3 DNA sequence: TGTGCCAGCAGCACGGACAGGAAGTATCCCTACGAGCAGTACTTC. As protein: CASSTDRKYPYEQYF. The chain links TRBV5-6 to TRBJ2-7; 7 bases map to TRBD1. CDR3 length: 15 residues. V trimming: 4 bases; J trimming: 2 bases; junction bases outside the gene matches: 9. The germline V gene encodes CDR1 SGHDT and CDR2 YYEEEE. The full variable domain, with the rest looked up from reference TRBV5-6 and TRBJ2-7, is DAGVTQSPTHLIKTRGQQVTLRCSPKSGHDTVSWYQQALGQGPQFIFQYYEEEERQRGNFPDRFSGHQFPNYSSELNVNALLLGDSALYLCASSTDRKYPYEQYFGPGTRLTVT.

The gene calls are TRBV19 and TRBJ2-3; D might be TRBD2 (6 bases). V lost 0 bases, J lost 2 bases, and 12 bases lay in between. The CDR3 runs to 16 residues. CDR1 LNHDA and CDR2 SQIVND come from the germline V gene (reference sequence). CDR3 in amino acids: CASSIDLSGYTDTQYF. The CDR3 nucleotides are TGTGCCAGTAGTATAGACCTTAGCGGATACACAGATACGCAGTATTTT.

This clonotype was seen at least ten times. The chain employs TRBV4-3 and TRBJ2-1; 9 positions match TRBD1. CDR1 is LGHNA, CDR2 YSLEER, per germline. The CDR3 covers 14 residues. V trimming: 4 bases; J trimming: 7 bases; junction bases outside the gene matches: 5. The CDR3, as DNA: TGCGCCAGCAGCCGGGACAGGGATGGGAATGAGCAGTTCTTC. This gives the protein CASSRDRDGNEQFF.

Here the CDR3 DNA reads TGTGCCAGCAGCGTAGCTGCTAGCGGGGGGCCGGAAGAGACCCAGTACTTC. This gives the protein CASSVAASGGPEETQYF. This chain connects TRBV9 to TRBJ2-5; 11 nucleotides match TRBD2. The CDR3 length is 17 residues. In germline, CDR1 is SGDLS, CDR2 YYNGEE. The junction had 7 bases not matched to a gene; V was cut back by 0 bases and J by 3 bases.

CDR3 DNA sequence: TGTGCCAGCAGCTTAAGCGGACAAGCAGGGGCCGAGCAGTACTTC. Its protein is CASSLSGQAGAEQYF. V gene TRBV11-3 combines with J gene TRBJ2-7; TRBD1 is a possible D gene (6 bases). There are 15 residues in the CDR3. Germline loops: CDR1 SGHNT, CDR2 YENEEA. Trimming left V 2 bases short and J 6 bases short, with 17 bases between.

The rearrangement links TRBV6-2 or TRBV6-3 to TRBJ2-5; 9 bases agree with TRBD1. CDR1 and CDR2 (germline): MNHEY, SVGEGT. The CDR3 runs to 16 residues. Losses at the gene ends were 1 base for V and 4 bases for J; bases not matched to a gene: 7. This CDR3 reads CASSYFRDRVGETQYF. DNA for the CDR3: TGTGCCAGCAGTTACTTCCGGGACAGGGTCGGAGAGACCCAGTACTTC.

V and J are TRBV20-1 and TRBJ2-7; 8 nucleotides agree with TRBD2. With V trimmed by 6 bases and J by 7 bases, 14 bases remained unmatched. The CDR3 has 14 residues. CDR1 is DFQATT, CDR2 SNEGSKA, per germline (reference sequence). The CDR3 DNA is TGCAGTGCGTTTCCTCCGGGACGGGGGGGAGAGCAGTACTTC. This gives the protein CSAFPPGRGGEQYF.

This clonotype came up many times. The chain uses TRBV10-3 and TRBJ1-2; D is unclear. The CDR3 is made up of 13 amino acids. V shed 2 bases and J shed 7 bases, with 11 bases lying between them. Germline CDR1 and CDR2: ENHRY and SYGVKD. CDR3 DNA: TGTGCCATCAGTGAGGGAGGGCCCTTTGGCTACACCTTC. This codes for CAISEGGPFGYTF.

Turning to this clonotype: Mismatch with germline at one junction end may stem from a read error. V usage is TRBV6-5 and J usage is TRBJ2-5, with TRBD2 identical over 7 bases. Germline V gives CDR1 MNHEY, CDR2 SVGAGI. This CDR3 spans 16 amino acids. The CDR3 sequence is CASSYSTGGRKDTQYF. Here the CDR3 DNA reads TGTGCCAGCAGTTACTCGACGGGGGGAAGGAAAGATACCCAGTACTTC.

The chain couples TRBV6-2 or TRBV6-3 to TRBJ2-7, with D unclear. The germline V gene encodes CDR1 MNHEY and CDR2 SVGEGT. V was clipped by 4 bases and J by 1 base, with 8 bases between them. The CDR3 is 13 amino acids. The CDR3 bases are TGTGCCAGCAGTTGGGAAGGGTCCTACGAGCAGTACTTC. This encodes CASSWEGSYEQYF.

This clonotype was picked up a small number of times. CDR3 bases: TGCGCCAGCAGCCCCCATGGGTCCGAGACTACGGCAGAGACCCAGTACTTC. Amino acid sequence: CASSPHGSETTAETQYF. V is TRBV5-1 and J is TRBJ2-5; weak D call: TRBD2 (5 bases). CDR3 length: 17 residues. Trimming shortened V by 4 bases and J by 4 bases, and 23 bases separated the two germline ends. Germline loops: CDR1 SGHRS, CDR2 YFSETQ.

This clonotype was counted only a few times. The rearrangement uses TRBV5-1 and TRBJ2-5, with D tentatively TRBD1 (7 bases). V was pared by 5 bases and J by 5 bases, with 16 bases between. This CDR3 is built from 14 residues. The germline gives CDR1 SGHRS, CDR2 YFSETQ. This CDR3 reads CASRPQGGLETQYF. CDR3 coding DNA: TGCGCCAGCAGACCCCAGGGGGGATTGGAGACCCAGTACTTC.

V and J are TRBV30 and TRBJ1-2; no firm D call. Looked up from germline, CDR1 is GTSNPN and CDR2 is SVGIG (reference sequence). This CDR3 has 12 amino acids. The V and J ends lost 3 bases and 7 bases respectively, with 12 bases between them. In nucleotides, the CDR3 is TGTGCCTGGAGCCCACTCACCAGTGGCTACACCTTC. Its protein is CAWSPLTSGYTF.

The rearrangement joins TRBV29-1 to TRBJ2-1; TRBD2 matches 7 bases. This CDR3 comprises 15 residues. Germline CDR1 and CDR2: SQVTM and ANQGSEA. The V segment lost 5 bases and the J segment 0 bases; nucleotides outside the gene matches: 7. The CDR3 is CSVLGGGSSYNEQFF. CDR3 DNA sequence: TGCAGCGTTCTTGGGGGGGGAAGCTCCTACAATGAGCAGTTCTTC.

The chain uses TRBV11-1 and TRBJ2-1, with 13 positions matching TRBD2. The V gene's germline CDR1 is SGHAT and CDR2 FQDESV (reference sequence). Trimming removed 2 bases from V and 0 bases from J; junction bases left unmatched: 10. This CDR3 has 20 residues. CDR3 sequence: CASSLPPGLAGPLSYNEQFF. Written as DNA, the CDR3 is TGTGCCAGCAGCTTACCCCCGGGACTAGCGGGGCCACTCTCCTACAATGAGCAGTTCTTC.

At least ten counts were recorded for this clonotype. The rearrangement uses TRBV12-3 or TRBV12-4 and TRBJ2-7; 8 bases map to TRBD1. CDR3 length: 14 amino acids. V was clipped by 5 bases and J by 3 bases; unmatched bases: 6. This chain's CDR3 is CASSPSGQGYEQYF. The CDR3 nucleotides are TGTGCCAGCAGTCCATCCGGACAGGGCTACGAGCAGTACTTC.

This clonotype was found a few times. This chain joins TRBV20-1 and TRBJ2-2, with D possibly TRBD1 on 6 matching bases. V gave up 0 bases and J gave up 1 base, with 9 bases separating them. The CDR3 has 15 residues. Germline V lookup: CDR1 DFQATT, CDR2 SNEGSKA (reference sequence). CDR3 sequence (DNA): TGCAGTGCTAGAGACGGGACAAGGAACACCGGGGAGCTGTTTTTT. Translation gives CSARDGTRNTGELFF.

This clonotype was seen many times. The chain combines TRBV10-3 with TRBJ2-3; tentative D call: TRBD1 (6 bases). V was trimmed by 2 bases and J by 3 bases, leaving 12 bases between them. CDR1 ENHRY and CDR2 SYGVKD come from the germline V gene. This CDR3 has 15 amino acids. The CDR3 loop is CAISEGGHETDTQYF. DNA for the CDR3: TGTGCCATCAGTGAGGGGGGCCATGAAACAGATACGCAGTATTTT.

The chain uses TRBV19 and TRBJ2-1, with 10 positions matching TRBD2. V dropped 5 bases and J dropped 10; count of bases not matched to a gene: 11. The CDR3 runs to 15 residues. In germline, CDR1 is LNHDA, CDR2 SQIVND (reference sequence). DNA for the CDR3: TGTGCCAGTAGTTCCCAGCGGGAGGGGGTAGGAGAGCAGTTCTTC. Protein product: CASSSQREGVGEQFF.